The clone carrying this TCR beta chain has just a few counts. Its cognate antigen is unknown. The entry originates in a study of lymphopenia after photon versus proton radiotherapy. Points from the study as a whole: Survival link was tested only in deceased patients; proton benefit remains a possibility. Under photons, naive T cells and diversity fell while effector/memory populations rose. After lymphocyte nadir, photon-treated repertoires showed oligoclonal expansion, especially CD8+ Temra. Post-nadir TCR diversity decline inversely tracked overall survival among those who died.

The CDR3 loop spans 13 amino acids. V shed 8 bases and J shed 2 bases, with 14 bases lying between them. CDR1 SGHRS and CDR2 YFSETQ come from the germline V gene. TCRdb keeps only in-frame clones here, not all; method: immunoSEQ multiplex PCR. The sample holds around 64,000 clones, 92% seen once. This specimen consisted of peripheral blood, obtained from a patient treated with photon-based radiotherapy. The TCR was taken from a woman between 40 and 55 years old with cholangiocarcinoma. The V gene is TRBV5-1, the J gene TRBJ2-7; D gene ambiguous. The CDR3 is CARIPGFPYEQYF. The CDR3 nucleotides read TGCGCCAGGATACCCGGATTCCCCTACGAGCAGTACTTC.